These 8 T cell receptor beta chains originate from one sample sequenced in a study of early T cells in non-severe SARS-CoV-2 infection (dated by TCRdb to the early 2020s). The library was prepared using 5' RACE. Sequencing took place on a NextSeq 500. TCRdb reprocessing: public reads trimmed at Q25 with fastp, clones called with MiXCR, in-frame beta chains kept. Every CDR3 protein is listed once, alongside the most common genes and DNA of its rows. This sample holds about 50,000 distinct CDR3 sequences; 5% to 6% were observed only once. The ten most abundant clones make up approximately 5.1% of the sample. This sample comprised whole blood, obtained at baseline. These receptor sequences come from an adult who was a healthcare worker with PCR-confirmed SARS-CoV-2 infection or an uninfected control (not recorded which).

In this sample, this clonotype turned up many times. The rearrangement joins TRBV5-1 to TRBJ1-5, with TRBD1 identical over 7 bases. CDR1 SGHRS and CDR2 YFSETQ come from the germline V gene. After removal of 4 bases from V and 4 bases from J, the junction contained 8 bases not matched to a gene. This CDR3 comprises 15 residues. CDR3 residues: CASSPTGAENQPQHF. The CDR3 DNA sequence: TGCGCCAGCAGCCCCACAGGGGCCGAGAATCAGCCCCAGCATTTT. Filled out from reference TRBV5-1 and TRBJ1-5, the complete variable domain reads KAGVTQTPRYLIKTRGQQVTLSCSPISGHRSVSWYQQTPGQGLQFLFEYFSETQRNKGNFPGRFSGRQFSNSRSEMNVSTLELGDSALYLCASSPTGAENQPQHFGDGTRLSIL.

This clonotype was seen many times. This chain connects TRBV10-2 to TRBJ1-1; TRBD1 is a possible D gene (5 bases). Trimming left V 2 bases short and J 2 bases short, with 9 bases between. CDR1 and CDR2 (germline): WSHSY, SAAADI. This CDR3 has 14 residues. The CDR3 spells CASSEPTGNTEAFF. The CDR3, as DNA: TGCGCCAGCAGTGAGCCCACAGGCAACACTGAAGCTTTCTTT.

There are many counts of this clonotype. The V and J genes are TRBV6-6 and TRBJ2-5; D is ambiguous. Germline V gene lookup returns CDR1 MNHNY and CDR2 SVGAGI (reference sequence). The CDR3 loop spans 13 amino acids. The V end lost 8 bases, the J end lost 4 bases, and 14 bases lay between the germline ends. The CDR3 sequence: CASRLGLRETQYF. CDR3 nucleotide sequence: TGTGCCAGCCGACTCGGATTGAGAGAGACCCAGTACTTC.

The sample holds many counts of this clonotype. CDR3 bases: TGCAGCGTTGAAAGGCTGCTCTCCTACGAGCAGTACTTC. Amino acid sequence: CSVERLLSYEQYF. The rearrangement joins TRBV29-1 to TRBJ2-7; D unresolved. Germline loops: CDR1 SQVTM, CDR2 ANQGSEA. With 2 bases removed from V and 0 bases from J, the gap between germline ends came to 8 bases. The CDR3 has 13 residues.

This clonotype was seen ten or more times. The rearrangement uses TRBV20-1 and TRBJ2-7, with a weak D call TRBD2 (6 bases). Germline CDR1 is DFQATT and CDR2 is SNEGSKA (reference sequence). The CDR3 loop spans 14 amino acids. V was clipped by 3 bases and J by 5 bases, with 17 bases between them. CDR3 loop: CSASGEAFIDEQYF. CDR3 sequence (DNA): TGCAGTGCTAGCGGGGAGGCTTTTATTGACGAGCAGTACTTC.

This clonotype was observed a handful of times. V gene TRBV24-1 combines with J gene TRBJ2-2; D may be TRBD1 or TRBD2 (5 bases each). In germline, CDR1 is KGHDR, CDR2 SFDVKD. The CDR3 covers 15 residues. V lost 4 bases, J lost 3 bases, and 11 bases lay in between. This CDR3 is CATSDSGRHTGELFF. For the CDR3, the DNA is TGTGCCACCAGTGACTCGGGACGACACACCGGGGAGCTGTTTTTT.

In this sample, this clonotype turned up many times. J is TRBJ2-7 and V is TRBV7-9, with D possibly TRBD2 on 6 matching bases. From germline, CDR1 is SEHNR and CDR2 FQNEAQ (reference sequence). The germline V and J ends were trimmed by 0 bases and 0 bases, with 18 bases remaining between them. The CDR3 length is 18 residues. CDR3 nucleotides: TGTGCCAGCAGCTTAGCGTTTACGGGCCGGAGGGGCTCCTACGAGCAGTACTTC. Translating gives CASSLAFTGRRGSYEQYF. The variable domain in full, completed from reference TRBV7-9 and TRBJ2-7, reads DTGVSQNPRHKITKRGQNVTFRCDPISEHNRLYWYRQTLGQGPEFLTYFQNEAQLEKSRLLSDRFSAERPKGSFSTLEIQRTEQGDSAMYLCASSLAFTGRRGSYEQYFGPGTRLTVT.

Many counts were recorded for this clonotype. The genes are TRBV11-3 and TRBJ2-1, with 11 bases fitting TRBD2. The V gene's germline CDR1 is SGHNT and CDR2 YENEEA. The V and J ends lost 2 bases and 6 bases, in that order; junction bases with no gene match: 3. The length of the CDR3 is 15 residues. The CDR3 spells CASSLSSGRVNEQFF. The DNA for the CDR3 is TGTGCCAGCAGCTTAAGTAGCGGGAGGGTCAATGAGCAGTTCTTC.